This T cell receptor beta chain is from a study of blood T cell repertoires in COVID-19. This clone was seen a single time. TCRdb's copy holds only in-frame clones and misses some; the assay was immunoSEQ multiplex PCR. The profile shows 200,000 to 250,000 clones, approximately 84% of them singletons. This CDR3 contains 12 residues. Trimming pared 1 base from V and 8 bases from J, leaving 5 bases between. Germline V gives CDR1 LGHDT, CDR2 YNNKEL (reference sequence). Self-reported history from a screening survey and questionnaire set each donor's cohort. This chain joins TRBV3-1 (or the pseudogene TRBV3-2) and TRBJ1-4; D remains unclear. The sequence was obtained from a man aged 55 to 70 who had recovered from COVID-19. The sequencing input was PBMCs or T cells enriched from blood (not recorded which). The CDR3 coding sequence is TGTGCCAGCAGCCAAGTCAGAGAAAAACTGTTTTTT. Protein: CASSQVREKLFF.